Sequencing of this T cell receptor (beta chain) was carried out in a study of T cells in Graves' hyperthyroidism and ophthalmopathy. V shed 5 bases and J 6 bases; nucleotides not matched to a gene: 6. Per germline, CDR1 MNHEY and CDR2 SMNVEV (reference sequence). This CDR3 contains 14 residues. Patients between 18 and 65 years old had hyperthyroidism, newly diagnosed and lasting under 2 months. Every diagnosis used clinical symptoms, serum thyroxine and TRAb, thyroid ultrasound and orbital computed tomography. This clonotype was seen ten or more times. It was RNA transcripts that yielded the amplified TCR beta CDR3 regions. A first-round RT-PCR of the TCR CDR3 used the HTBI primer set. TCRdb re-called the multiplex PCR reads with MiXCR, one entry per CDR3 protein. The sample contains hundreds of thousands of distinct CDR3 sequences, under 15% of which appear only once.

The sample comprised blood. J is TRBJ2-7 and V is TRBV27; 11 bases line up with TRBD2. This TCR was recovered from a woman aged 25 to 39 with Graves' hyperthyroidism. The CDR3 bases are TGTGCCAGCAGTCGACTAGCGGGATCGGGCGAGCAGTACTTC. Translated: CASSRLAGSGEQYF.